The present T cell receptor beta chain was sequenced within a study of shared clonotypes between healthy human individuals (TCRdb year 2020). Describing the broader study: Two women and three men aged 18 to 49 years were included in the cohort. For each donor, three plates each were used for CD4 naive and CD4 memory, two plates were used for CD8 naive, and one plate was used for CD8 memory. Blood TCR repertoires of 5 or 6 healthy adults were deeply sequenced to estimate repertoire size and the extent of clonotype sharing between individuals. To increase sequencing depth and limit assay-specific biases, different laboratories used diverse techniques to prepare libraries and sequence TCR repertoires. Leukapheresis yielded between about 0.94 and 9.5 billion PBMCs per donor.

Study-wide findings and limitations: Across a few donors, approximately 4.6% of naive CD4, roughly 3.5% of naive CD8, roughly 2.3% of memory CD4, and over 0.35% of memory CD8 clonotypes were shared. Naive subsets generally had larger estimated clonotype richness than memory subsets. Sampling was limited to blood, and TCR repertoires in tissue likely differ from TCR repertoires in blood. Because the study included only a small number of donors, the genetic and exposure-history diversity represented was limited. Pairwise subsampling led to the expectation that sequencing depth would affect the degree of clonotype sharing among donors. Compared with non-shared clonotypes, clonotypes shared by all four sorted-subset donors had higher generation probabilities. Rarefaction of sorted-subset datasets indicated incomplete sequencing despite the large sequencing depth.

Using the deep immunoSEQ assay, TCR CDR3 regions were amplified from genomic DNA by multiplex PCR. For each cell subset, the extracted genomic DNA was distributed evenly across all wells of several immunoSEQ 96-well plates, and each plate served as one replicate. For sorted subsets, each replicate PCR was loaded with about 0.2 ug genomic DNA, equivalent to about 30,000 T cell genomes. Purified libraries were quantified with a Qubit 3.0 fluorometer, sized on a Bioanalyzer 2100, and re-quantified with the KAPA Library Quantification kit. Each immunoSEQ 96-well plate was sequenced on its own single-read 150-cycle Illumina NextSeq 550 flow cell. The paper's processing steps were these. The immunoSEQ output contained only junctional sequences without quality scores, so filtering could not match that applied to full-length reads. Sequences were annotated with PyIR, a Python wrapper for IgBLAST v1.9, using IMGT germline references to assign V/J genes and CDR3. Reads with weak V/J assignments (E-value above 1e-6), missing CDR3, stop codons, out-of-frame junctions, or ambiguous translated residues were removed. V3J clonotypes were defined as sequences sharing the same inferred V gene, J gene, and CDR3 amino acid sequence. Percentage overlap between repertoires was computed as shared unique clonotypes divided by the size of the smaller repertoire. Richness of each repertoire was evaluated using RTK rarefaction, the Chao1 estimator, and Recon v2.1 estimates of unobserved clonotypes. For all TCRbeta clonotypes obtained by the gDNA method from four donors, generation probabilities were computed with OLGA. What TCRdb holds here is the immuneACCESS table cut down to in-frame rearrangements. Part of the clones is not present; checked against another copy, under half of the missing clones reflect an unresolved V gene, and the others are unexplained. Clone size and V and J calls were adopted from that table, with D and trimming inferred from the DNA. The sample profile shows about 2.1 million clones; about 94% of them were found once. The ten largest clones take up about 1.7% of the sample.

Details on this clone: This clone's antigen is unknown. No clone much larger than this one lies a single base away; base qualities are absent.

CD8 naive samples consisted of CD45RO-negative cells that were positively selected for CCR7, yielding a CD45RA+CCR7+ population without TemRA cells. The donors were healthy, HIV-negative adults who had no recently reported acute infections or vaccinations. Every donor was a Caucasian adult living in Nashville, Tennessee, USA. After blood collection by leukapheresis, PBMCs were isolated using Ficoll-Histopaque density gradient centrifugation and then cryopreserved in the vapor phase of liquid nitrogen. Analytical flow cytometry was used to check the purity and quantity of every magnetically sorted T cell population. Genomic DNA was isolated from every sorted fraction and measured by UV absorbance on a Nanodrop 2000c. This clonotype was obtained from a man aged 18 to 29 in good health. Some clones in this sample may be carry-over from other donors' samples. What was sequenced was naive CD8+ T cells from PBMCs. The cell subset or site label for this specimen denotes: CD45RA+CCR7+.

The CDR3 loop reads CASTIRERSSGELFF. The nucleotide sequence is given as TGCGCCAGCACCATAAGGGAAAGATCTTCCGGGGAGCTGTTTTTT. The sequence is built from TRBV10-2 and TRBJ2-2, with no confidently assigned D gene. The CDR3 runs 15 residues from the cysteine to the phenylalanine. Kept here is only the CDR3 DNA, which spans 45 bases and is read in frame from base 1. CDR1 and CDR2 (WSHSY, SAAADI) derive from the germline V gene. V loses 7 bases of germline sequence and J loses 6 bases, and the interval between the two ends is 18 bases.